A single sample gave rise to the 31 T cell receptor beta chains below, sequenced in a study of graft-versus-host responses after intestinal transplantation. Clones were read by immunoSEQ multiplex PCR, and TCRdb kept only the in-frame ones, dropping some. The sample has over 60,000 clones; around nine tenths are singletons. The sample was bone marrow, taken roughly 110 weeks after intestinal transplantation. The receptors derive from a human patient who received an intestinal transplant, so some T cells may come from the graft donor.

J is TRBJ1-1 and V is TRBV6-5, with 11 bases aligning to TRBD1. Germline V lookup: CDR1 MNHEY, CDR2 SVGAGI. Trimming cost V 5 bases and J 10 bases; bases outside gene matches: 6. CDR3 size: 13 residues. CDR3: CASSHGQGAGAFF. DNA of the CDR3: TGTGCCAGCAGTCACGGACAGGGGGCGGGAGCTTTCTTT.

Here the CDR3 DNA reads TGCGCCAGCAGCCCGGAGGGGATGGAGGTAACAGGATCCTACGAGCAGTACTTC. Protein: CASSPEGMEVTGSYEQYF. The chain uses TRBV4-1 and TRBJ2-7, with D perhaps TRBD2 (6 bases). The germline V gene encodes CDR1 MGHRA and CDR2 YSYEKL. The CDR3 covers 18 residues. Trimming removed 4 bases from V and 1 base from J, with 23 bases in between.

The V and J genes are TRBV5-1 and TRBJ2-3, with a possible D match to TRBD1 (6 bases). Between the trimmed V and J ends, which lost 2 bases and 0 bases, there was a span of 13 bases. The CDR3 length is 16 residues. Germline loops: CDR1 SGHRS, CDR2 YFSETQ. For the CDR3, the DNA is TGCGCCAGCAGCTTCGTGGACAGCCCCAGCACAGATACGCAGTATTTT. Protein product: CASSFVDSPSTDTQYF.

The genes are TRBV2 and TRBJ2-5, with TRBD1 matching over 7 bases. Germline V lookup: CDR1 SNHLY, CDR2 FYNNEI. The J segment lost 5 bases and the V segment lost 6 bases, leaving 12 bases of the junction unmatched. The CDR3 totals 15 residues. The DNA of the CDR3 is TGTGCCAGCAGAACCCTAGGGGGCAGGGAGGAGACCCAGTACTTC. This sequence encodes CASRTLGGREETQYF.

The V gene is TRBV6-5, the J gene TRBJ1-6; no reliable D call. CDR1 is MNHEY, CDR2 SVGAGI, per germline. The CDR3 is 16 amino acids. V lost 2 bases, J lost 0 bases, and 8 bases lay in between. CDR3 coding DNA: TGTGCCAGCAGTTACAGGCGGAGCTCCTATAATTCACCCCTCCACTTT. It yields the protein CASSYRRSSYNSPLHF.

This sequence joins TRBV27 and TRBJ2-7; maybe TRBD1 (5 bases). Trimming removed 4 bases at V and 1 base at J, with 11 bases between. This CDR3 has 14 amino acids. CDR1 is MNHEY, CDR2 SMNVEV, per germline (reference sequence). The chain's CDR3 is CASSSSRGSYEQYF. CDR3 DNA: TGTGCCAGCAGTTCTTCAAGGGGATCCTACGAGCAGTACTTC.

The genes are TRBV7-5 and TRBJ1-5. TRBV7-5 is a documented pseudogene. The CDR3 extends over 14 amino acids. Here the CDR3 DNA reads TGTGCCAGCAGCTTCGGGGGAGTCGATCAGCCCCAGCATTTT. Its protein product is CASSFGGVDQPQHF.

The chain is built from TRBV10-3 and TRBJ2-5; D perhaps matches TRBD2 (6 bases). This CDR3 region has 14 residues. Germline CDR1 and CDR2: ENHRY and SYGVKD. Trimming took 2 bases from V and 5 from J, leaving 12 bases between them. This chain's CDR3 is CAISEGDSVETQYF. CDR3 sequence (DNA): TGTGCCATCAGTGAGGGGGACTCTGTTGAGACCCAGTACTTC.

V usage is TRBV2 and J usage is TRBJ2-1; D might be TRBD1 or TRBD2, each matching 5 bases. The V end was cut by 6 bases, the J end by 9 bases, with 15 bases between. CDR1 and CDR2 from the germline V gene are SNHLY and FYNNEI. The CDR3 is 13 amino acids. The CDR3 sequence: CASRPGPSSEQFF. CDR3 sequence (DNA): TGTGCCAGCAGGCCGGGACCAAGCAGTGAGCAGTTCTTC. Together with reference TRBV2 and TRBJ2-1, the CDR3 gives the full variable domain: EPEVTQTPSHQVTQMGQEVILRCVPISNHLYFYWYRQILGQKVEFLVSFYNNEISEKSEIFDDQFSVERPDGSNFTLKIRSTKLEDSAMYFCASRPGPSSEQFFGPGTRLTVL.

The chain combines TRBV7-6 with TRBJ1-2; possibly TRBD1 for D (6 bases). Trimming removed 5 bases from V and 7 bases from J, with 14 bases in between. This CDR3 is 13 amino acids long. Germline CDR1 reads SGHVS; CDR2 reads FNYEAQ. CDR3 in DNA: TGTGCCAGCAGCCCCGGGGCGGGGGCTGGCTACACCTTC. It specifies CASSPGAGAGYTF.

This clone was seen more than once but under ten times. The chain recombines TRBV2 with TRBJ1-6, with D perhaps TRBD1 (6 bases). V lost 7 bases and J lost 7, with 8 bases in between. This CDR3 has 12 residues. CDR1 is SNHLY, CDR2 FYNNEI, per germline. The CDR3: CASNRANSPLHF. CDR3 nucleotides: TGTGCCAGCAACAGGGCCAATTCACCCCTCCACTTT.

The chain links TRBV11-2 to TRBJ2-7; D possibly corresponds to TRBD2 (7 bases). V was shortened by 4 bases and J by 2 bases, with 24 bases between the two germline ends. The germline gives CDR1 SGHAT, CDR2 FQNNGV. The CDR3 has 18 amino acids. The CDR3 loop reads CASSSSGGAGVPTYEQYF. CDR3 bases: TGTGCCAGCAGCTCCTCTGGGGGGGCGGGAGTCCCTACCTACGAGCAGTACTTC.

CDR3 loop: CASSEGVGGYGEKLFF. In nucleotides, the CDR3 is TGTGCCAGCAGTGAAGGAGTGGGGGGGTATGGGGAAAAACTGTTTTTT. This rearrangement joins TRBV25-1 to TRBJ1-4, with D perhaps matching TRBD1 (5 bases). The CDR3 has 16 residues. Trimming took 2 bases from V and 8 from J, leaving 18 bases between them. Germline CDR1 and CDR2: MGHDK and SYGVNS.

This clone has a handful of counts. The chain uses TRBV30 and TRBJ1-1; D may be TRBD1 (5 bases). Trimming took off 2 bases at V and 3 bases at J, with 16 bases between the two ends. CDR1 and CDR2 (germline): GTSNPN, SVGIG (reference sequence). This CDR3 has 15 residues. The CDR3 protein is CAWSKPDRGDTEAFF. In nucleotides, the CDR3 is TGTGCCTGGAGTAAACCCGACAGAGGGGACACTGAAGCTTTCTTT.

The rearrangement links TRBV9 to TRBJ2-7; a weak D match, TRBD2 (7 bases). The V and J ends lost 0 bases and 7 bases respectively, with 23 bases between them. The CDR3 is made up of 17 amino acids. Germline CDR1 reads SGDLS; CDR2 reads YYNGEE. Here the CDR3 DNA reads TGTGCCAGCAGCGTAGTCGCACAGGGAGGGTTGCGGGGGGAGCAGTACTTC. Encoded protein: CASSVVAQGGLRGEQYF.

The chain carries TRBV15 and TRBJ2-5; D is ambiguous. CDR1 is LNHNV and CDR2 is YYDKDF in the germline V gene (reference sequence). V lost 8 bases to trimming and J lost 3 bases, with 16 bases between them. The CDR3 consists of 14 residues. The CDR3 loop reads CATRKAAFKETQYF. As DNA, the CDR3 is TGTGCCACCCGAAAGGCGGCGTTCAAAGAGACCCAGTACTTC.

CDR3 amino acids: CASSYLVAGGYNEQFF. CDR3 DNA: TGTGCCAGCAGTTACCTAGTAGCGGGAGGGTACAATGAGCAGTTCTTC. This chain links TRBV6-5 with TRBJ2-1; 11 nucleotides align to TRBD2. V lost 2 bases, J lost 4 bases, and 4 bases stayed unmatched. CDR3 length: 16 residues. The germline V gene encodes CDR1 MNHEY and CDR2 SVGAGI.

The chain links TRBV6-6 to TRBJ2-3; D call uncertain. The germline gives CDR1 MNHNY, CDR2 SVGAGI (reference sequence). The CDR3 covers 16 residues. Trimming pared 0 bases from V and 0 bases from J, leaving 10 bases between. CDR3 in DNA: TGTGCCAGCAGTTACTCAAGCGCCCTTAGCACAGATACGCAGTATTTT. It is translated as CASSYSSALSTDTQYF.

The chain uses TRBV7-2 and TRBJ2-7, with 9 bases identical to TRBD2. Germline V gene lookup returns CDR1 SGHTA and CDR2 FQGNSA. The V gene end was trimmed by 5 bases and the J gene end by 1 base; junction bases not matched to a gene: 9. The CDR3 covers 16 residues. CDR3 sequence: CASSAPMAGGSYEQYF. The CDR3 DNA sequence: TGTGCCAGCAGCGCCCCTATGGCGGGGGGGTCCTACGAGCAGTACTTC.

This clone was detected only once. J is TRBJ1-5 and V is TRBV27; D remains unclear. V lost 2 bases and J lost 6, with 11 bases in between. From germline, CDR1 is MNHEY and CDR2 SMNVEV (reference sequence). The CDR3 has 14 amino acids. CDR3 in amino acids: CASSLGDNGQPQHF. CDR3 DNA sequence: TGTGCCAGCAGTTTAGGGGATAATGGTCAGCCCCAGCATTTT.

This chain joins TRBV5-1 and TRBJ2-3, with 7 bases that match TRBD2. The CDR3 covers 14 residues. The trim removed 3 bases at V and 0 bases at J, leaving 1 base unmatched. CDR1 and CDR2 from the germline V gene are SGHRS and YFSETQ. CDR3 nucleotide sequence: TGCGCCAGCAGCTCCGGGGGGAGCACAGATACGCAGTATTTT. As protein: CASSSGGSTDTQYF.

This chain uses TRBV5-1 with TRBJ1-5, with a tentative D call TRBD1 (6 bases). Germline values: CDR1 SGHRS, CDR2 YFSETQ. This CDR3 contains 14 residues. Trimming removed 2 bases at V and 6 bases at J, with 12 bases between. The DNA of the CDR3 is TGCGCCAGCAGCTTAGGGGGGGAGGGTCAGCCCCAGCATTTT. Translating it yields CASSLGGEGQPQHF.

The chain combines TRBV6-1 with TRBJ2-2, with D possibly TRBD1 on 6 matching bases. Germline lookup yields CDR1 MNHNS and CDR2 SASEGT. The CDR3 loop spans 15 amino acids. V lost 6 bases, J lost 4 bases, and 15 bases lay in between. The CDR3 protein is CASSPRGFGTGELFF. As DNA, the CDR3 is TGTGCCAGCAGCCCAAGGGGGTTTGGCACCGGGGAGCTGTTTTTT.

J is TRBJ2-5 and V is TRBV9; the D gene could be TRBD1 or TRBD2 (5 bases each). The germline V gene has CDR1 SGDLS and CDR2 YYNGEE. Trimming shortened V by 0 bases and J by 6 bases, and 12 bases separated the two germline ends. CDR3 size: 14 residues. CDR3 nucleotides: TGTGCCAGCAGCGTAGGGGACCAGGGTCAGACCCAGTACTTC. Protein sequence: CASSVGDQGQTQYF.

The rearrangement uses TRBV5-5 and TRBJ1-3; maybe TRBD1 (5 bases). The germline V gene has CDR1 SGHKS and CDR2 YYEKEE (reference sequence). This CDR3 is built from 15 residues. V was pared by 3 bases and J by 0 bases, with 10 bases between. CDR3 nucleotides: TGTGCCAGCAGCTCGGGACTCCTCTCTGGAAACACCATATATTTT. It is translated as CASSSGLLSGNTIYF.

The J gene is TRBJ2-1, the V gene TRBV30; 10 nucleotides match TRBD2. V was clipped by 7 bases and J by 8 bases; unmatched bases: 14. Germline V lookup: CDR1 GTSNPN, CDR2 SVGIG (reference sequence). This CDR3 is built from 15 residues. Here the CDR3 reads CAYGWGTSAGDEQFF. CDR3 sequence (DNA): TGTGCCTACGGTTGGGGGACTAGCGCGGGAGATGAGCAGTTCTTC.

The chain links TRBV2 to TRBJ2-1; 8 nucleotides line up with TRBD2. Germline CDR1 is SNHLY and CDR2 is FYNNEI. The CDR3 is made up of 14 amino acids. Unmatched junction bases numbered 5, after V lost 8 bases and J lost 2 bases. CDR3 bases: TGTGCCAGCGAGCGGGGGACCACCTACAATGAGCAGTTCTTC. This sequence encodes CASERGTTYNEQFF.

This clone occurred a few times. The chain couples TRBV21-1 to TRBJ2-2; TRBD1 was called by the table and not checked on the DNA. TRBV21-1 is given as a pseudogene. The CDR3 is 15 amino acids. The CDR3 DNA follows: TGTGCCAGCAGCAAAGGGACAGGGGGCACCGGGGAGCTGTTTTTT. Protein sequence: CASSKGTGGTGELFF.

V gene TRBV6-5 combines with J gene TRBJ2-3, with unresolved D. The CDR3 runs to 14 residues. Looked up from germline, CDR1 is MNHEY and CDR2 is SVGAGI. The V end lost 5 bases, the J end lost 0 bases, and 9 bases lay between the germline ends. CDR3 sequence reads: CASSPGRSTDTQYF. For the CDR3, the DNA is TGTGCCAGCAGTCCCGGGCGCAGCACAGATACGCAGTATTTT.

The V call is TRBV2, the J call TRBJ1-4; no clear D gene. With 1 base removed from V and 7 bases from J, the gap between germline ends came to 4 bases. Germline V CDR1 and CDR2: SNHLY, FYNNEI. The CDR3 covers 12 residues. This CDR3 reads CASSEGFEKLFF. The CDR3 DNA reads TGTGCCAGCAGTGAAGGGTTTGAAAAACTGTTTTTT.

Only a few counts were recorded for this clone. The rearrangement uses TRBV2 and TRBJ1-6; no clear D gene. With 0 bases removed from V and 14 bases from J, the gap between germline ends came to 17 bases. The CDR3 has 15 amino acids. Germline V gives CDR1 SNHLY, CDR2 FYNNEI. Here the CDR3 reads CASSEALRYLQTLHF. CDR3 sequence (DNA): TGTGCCAGCAGTGAAGCGCTTCGTTACCTCCAGACCCTCCACTTT.